Included here is one T cell receptor (beta chain) sequence, with context. The antigen remains unidentified. The data belong to a study of cytomegalovirus exposure and HLA in healthy donors. PCR amplification relied on 60 Vbeta primers (plus 13 Jbeta primers). How the authors handled the data: A follow-up analysis tallied tens of millions of unique TCR beta chains, some 11 million shared. The data were produced by immunoSEQ multiplex PCR, yet TCRdb's version contains in-frame clones alone and is incomplete. From that table come the V and J calls and clone size; the DNA was used to work out D and trimming. This table has about 190,000 clones, roughly 80% appearing once. Whole-study results and caveats: The study recorded over 150 TCR beta chains that were cytomegalovirus-associated. In a later analysis, V- and J-gene trimming of beta chains associated with a DCLRE1C missense variant, replicated independently. Analysis was performed later, and it showed HLA-associated TCR beta chains to be more clonally expanded than equally common others.

The receptor was isolated from a woman aged 18-35 years in good health and CMV-seronegative. The sequencing input was PBMCs.

CDR3: CASSIDRWTEKTQYF. CDR3 DNA: TGTGCCAGTAGTATAGATCGATGGACAGAGAAGACCCAGTACTTC. The chain joins TRBV19 to TRBJ2-5, with D perhaps TRBD1 (6 bases). Between the trimmed V and J ends, which lost 0 bases and 6 bases, there was a span of 14 bases. Germline loops: CDR1 LNHDA, CDR2 SQIVND (reference sequence). This CDR3 has 15 amino acids.